A single T cell receptor beta chain is shown here with its context. In this sample, this clonotype turned up a few times. Its antigen is not yet known. At one end, the junction sequence differs from germline, possibly due to a read error. The instrument was an Illumina NovaSeq 6000. TCRalpha and TCRbeta cDNA libraries were built by 5'RACE with constant-segment primers, adding sample barcodes and unique molecular identifiers. Trizol reagent was used to extract RNA from every sample. Amplification of the libraries took two PCR steps, and the second step added a second sample barcode plus Illumina TruSeq adapters. Sequencing of the libraries was done on an Illumina NovaSeq, producing 2 x 150 bp paired-end reads. In the original analysis: The reads were demultiplexed and collapsed into UMI-guided consensus sequences using migec v1.2.7. Using mixcr v2.1.11, UMI consensuses were aligned to TRA and TRB V and J templates and then assembled into clonotypes. Expanded or contracted clonotypes were those called significant by both edgeR and NoisET, with noise models trained on biological replicates. edgeR calls used a false discovery rate-adjusted p below 0.01 and a log2 fold-change threshold of 1. As an exploratory analysis of dynamics, max-normalized trajectories of the 1000 most abundant clonotypes were examined with PCA combined with hierarchical clustering. Separately sequenced CD4+ and CD8+ repertoires were used to assign a CD4 or CD8 phenotype to each responding clone. TCRdb redid the processing of the public reads, applying fastp at Q25 and MiXCR, and retained in-frame beta chains. Identical CDR3 protein sequences are pooled into one entry, listed with their most common genes and DNA. Clone size and V and J calls follow TCRdb, not the original study. Counted in this sample were fewer than 600,000 distinct CDR3 sequences; about 20% of them appeared once. Together, the top ten hold roughly 8.1% of the sample.

Ficoll-Paque density gradient centrifugation was used to isolate PBMCs. The germline V gene (reference sequence) yields SSHAT for CDR1 and FNYEAQ for CDR2. The CDR3 runs 16 amino acids, cysteine and phenylalanine included. This entry keeps only the CDR3 DNA: 48 bases, framed from base 1. The sample originates from a study of T-cell memory formation after mild COVID-19 (dated by TCRdb to about 2021). Broadly, across the study: TCR sequence clusters from the two donors were largely donor specific. The cohort comprised two young, previously healthy adult volunteers, one female and one male. Longitudinal TCRalpha and TCRbeta repertoire sequencing tracked T-cell clones expanding and contracting after mild COVID-19 in a couple of donors.

Summary of the overall study and its limitations: Contracting CD4+ clones appeared mostly in the CM and EM memory subsets, whereas CD8+ clones were enriched in EMRA. Some responding clones were found in pre-infection memory, which suggests that pre-existing cross-reactive memory T cells took part in the SARS-CoV-2 response. Only a couple of mild cases were covered by the study, and larger cohorts that include severe cases with pre-infection samples were considered necessary. Clones that contracted from day 15 to 85 showed balanced CD4/CD8 phenotypes, whereas a second wave of clones that expanded from day 15 to 37 leaned towards CD4+. The second-wave clones that peaked on day 37 were not confirmed to be SARS-CoV-2 specific.

The source is an adult woman who had mild COVID-19 (a few samples of this study predate the infection). The sample titles of this study are shuffled in the database, so cell type and time point are left out; the donor was told from shared clones. Sequenced input: PBMCs or a T cell subset sorted from them (not recorded which). Recombination joined TRBV7-7 with TRBJ2-1; the D gene is possibly TRBD1 or TRBD2, each agreeing over 5 bases. The CDR3 protein sequence reads: CASSQLPGPTYNEQFF. The sequenced DNA: TGTGCTAGCAGCCAACTACCGGGACCAACTTACAATGAGCAGTTCTTC.